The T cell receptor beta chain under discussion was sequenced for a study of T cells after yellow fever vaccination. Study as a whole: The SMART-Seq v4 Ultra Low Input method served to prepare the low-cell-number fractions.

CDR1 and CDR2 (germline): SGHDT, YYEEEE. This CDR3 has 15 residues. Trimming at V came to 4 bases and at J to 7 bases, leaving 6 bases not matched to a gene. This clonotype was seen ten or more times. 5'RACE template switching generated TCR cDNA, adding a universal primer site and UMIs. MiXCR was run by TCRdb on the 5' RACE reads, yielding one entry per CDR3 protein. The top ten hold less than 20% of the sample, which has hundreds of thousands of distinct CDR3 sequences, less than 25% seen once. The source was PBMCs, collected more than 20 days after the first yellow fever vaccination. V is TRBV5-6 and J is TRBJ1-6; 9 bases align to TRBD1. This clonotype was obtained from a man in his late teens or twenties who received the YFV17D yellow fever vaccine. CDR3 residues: CASSHGDRENSPLHF. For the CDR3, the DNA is TGTGCCAGCAGCCATGGGGACAGGGAAAATTCACCCCTCCACTTT.